Listed here are 13 T cell receptor beta chains from one sample, sequenced in a study of blood T cell repertoires in COVID-19. Repertoires were generated with immunoSEQ multiplex PCR, while TCRdb's copy carries only in-frame clones and drops some. The table includes about 250,000 clones, 88% detected once. Sequenced material: peripheral blood. These receptors were taken from a man of 80 years or more with acute or convalescent COVID-19.

V usage is TRBV25-1 and J usage is TRBJ1-5; 11 nucleotides line up with TRBD1. The CDR3 loop spans 16 amino acids. The germline V gene has CDR1 MGHDK and CDR2 SYGVNS. With V trimmed by 3 bases and J by 5 bases, 6 bases remained unmatched. The CDR3 region has the DNA TGTGCCAGCAGTGACGGGACAGGGGGGACCTATCAGCCCCAGCATTTT. Its protein is CASSDGTGGTYQPQHF. Looking up the rest from reference TRBV25-1 and TRBJ1-5 gives the full variable domain: EADIYQTPRYLVIGTGKKITLECSQTMGHDKMYWYQQDPGMELHLIHYSYGVNSTEKGDLSSESTVSRIRTEHFPLTLESARPSHTSQYLCASSDGTGGTYQPQHFGDGTRLSIL.

The chain links TRBV18 to TRBJ1-6; D uncertain. V lost 3 bases to trimming and J lost 6 bases, with 12 bases between them. The CDR3 spans 15 residues. Germline V lookup: CDR1 KGHSH, CDR2 LQKENI. Here the CDR3 DNA reads TGTGCCAGCTCACCGCCCGCCGCGGGTAATTCACCCCTCCACTTT. Translation gives CASSPPAAGNSPLHF. The entire variable domain, with the rest obtained from reference TRBV18 and TRBJ1-6, is as follows: NAGVMQNPRHLVRRRGQEARLRCSPMKGHSHVYWYRQLPEEGLKFMVYLQKENIIDESGMPKERFSAEFPKEGPSILRIQQVVRGDSAAYFCASSPPAAGNSPLHFGNGTRLTVT.

This chain joins TRBV5-8 and TRBJ1-5; D is undetermined. Germline V gene data show CDR1 as SGHTS and CDR2 as YDEGEE. This CDR3 is 16 amino acids long. Trimming pared 2 bases from V and 0 bases from J, leaving 12 bases between. CDR3 in DNA: TGTGCCAGCAGCTTTGACACCGGATATAGCAATCAGCCCCAGCATTTT. Encoded protein: CASSFDTGYSNQPQHF.

The CDR3 protein is CASSPGYNEQFF. In nucleotides, the CDR3 is TGTGCCAGCAGCCCCGGTTACAATGAGCAGTTCTTC. The V call is TRBV7-3, the J call TRBJ2-1; D is ambiguous. Between the trimmed V and J ends, which lost 5 bases and 4 bases, there was a span of 6 bases. Germline CDR1 reads SGHTA; CDR2 reads FQGTGA. The CDR3 is 12 residues long. Supplemented by reference TRBV7-3 and TRBJ2-1, the full variable domain reads GAGVSQTPSNKVTEKGKYVELRCDPISGHTALYWYRQSLGQGPEFLIYFQGTGAADDSGLPNDRFFAVRPEGSVSTLKIQRTERGDSAVYLCASSPGYNEQFFGPGTRLTVL.

The chain joins TRBV5-1 to TRBJ2-7, with 7 bases lining up with TRBD1. The germline V gene has CDR1 SGHRS and CDR2 YFSETQ. The CDR3 loop spans 15 amino acids. The V gene end was trimmed by 4 bases and the J gene end by 3 bases; junction bases not matched to a gene: 10. DNA of the CDR3: TGCGCCAGCAGCCCTCGGACAGGCGAAAACTACGAGCAGTACTTC. This translates into CASSPRTGENYEQYF.

The chain is built from TRBV25-1 and TRBJ2-7; D gene unclear. Germline CDR1 reads MGHDK; CDR2 reads SYGVNS. The length of the CDR3 is 16 residues. Between the trimmed V and J ends, which lost 7 bases and 2 bases, there was a span of 21 bases. The CDR3 DNA sequence: TGTGCCAGCAAGGCCCCCAGAGGCGGAGAAGCCTACGAGCAGTACTTC. Translation: CASKAPRGGEAYEQYF.

The rearrangement links TRBV3-1 (or the pseudogene TRBV3-2) to TRBJ2-5, with D possibly being TRBD1 (6 bases). This CDR3 has 15 amino acids. Germline lookup yields CDR1 LGHDT and CDR2 YNNKEL (reference sequence). V was shortened by 3 bases and J by 1 base, with 12 bases between the two germline ends. The CDR3 sequence is CASSQTGQSQETQYF. DNA for the CDR3: TGTGCCAGCAGCCAGACAGGACAGTCCCAAGAGACCCAGTACTTC.

V and J are TRBV28 and TRBJ2-1; D may be TRBD2 (5 bases). The CDR3 has 15 residues. V gave up 3 bases and J gave up 3 bases, with 12 bases separating them. Germline lookup yields CDR1 MDHEN and CDR2 SYDVKM. Here the CDR3 reads CASSLRATYYNEQFF. The CDR3 DNA reads as TGTGCCAGCAGTTTGAGGGCCACCTACTACAATGAGCAGTTCTTC.

The chain's CDR3 is CASSLRALAGGPVETQYF. For the CDR3, the DNA is TGTGCCAGCAGCTTAAGGGCTCTAGCGGGAGGGCCGGTAGAGACCCAGTACTTC. The chain uses TRBV11-2 and TRBJ2-5, with 12 positions matching TRBD2. The V segment lost 2 bases and the J segment 4 bases; nucleotides outside the gene matches: 11. CDR1 and CDR2 (germline): SGHAT, FQNNGV. This CDR3 contains 18 residues.

J is TRBJ1-2 and V is TRBV28; TRBD1 matches 7 bases. Germline assignment: CDR1 MDHEN and CDR2 SYDVKM. The CDR3 sequence is 13 residues long. Trimming at V came to 7 bases and at J to 3 bases, leaving 5 bases not matched to a gene. Written as DNA, the CDR3 is TGTGCCAGCATCGCGACAGGGTACTATGGCTACACCTTC. This encodes CASIATGYYGYTF.

The chain recombines TRBV6-1 with TRBJ2-6, with a weak D call TRBD2 (5 bases). The CDR3 loop spans 17 amino acids. Germline V gene sequence: CDR1 MNHNS, CDR2 SASEGT. V lost 3 bases to trimming and J lost 2 bases, with 14 bases between them. CDR3 in amino acids: CASSDRGIPTGANVLTF. CDR3 nucleotide sequence: TGTGCCAGCAGTGATCGGGGTATTCCTACTGGGGCCAACGTCCTGACTTTC.

The chain employs TRBV27 and TRBJ2-7; 11 positions agree with TRBD1. The CDR3 is 15 amino acids. The germline V gene encodes CDR1 MNHEY and CDR2 SMNVEV (reference sequence). J lost 3 bases, V lost 2 bases, and 3 bases had no gene match. In DNA, the CDR3 is TGTGCCAGCAGTTTAACGGGGACAGGGGGCTACGAGCAGTACTTC. Amino acids: CASSLTGTGGYEQYF.

The chain uses TRBV14 and TRBJ2-2; D unresolved. This CDR3 contains 16 residues. V lost 0 bases to trimming and J lost 2 bases, with 10 bases between them. CDR1 and CDR2 from the germline V gene are SGHDN and FVKESK. CDR3 sequence reads: CASSQDFGLNTGELFF. CDR3 DNA: TGTGCCAGCAGCCAAGATTTCGGTCTTAACACCGGGGAGCTGTTTTTT.